The 3 T cell receptor beta chains in this list originate from one sample, sequenced in a study of identifying expanded T cells in peripheral blood. The data were produced by immunoSEQ multiplex PCR, yet TCRdb's version contains in-frame clones alone and is incomplete. Of about 100,000 clones listed, 88% were seen once; the top ten hold about 5.5%. The sequencing input was blood. These receptors were obtained from a person between 18 and 75 years old in good health.

V and J are TRBV5-1 and TRBJ1-1, with a possible D match to TRBD1 (5 bases). The CDR3 extends over 13 amino acids. Germline-derived CDR1 and CDR2 are SGHRS and YFSETQ. Deletions cut 4 bases from V and 5 bases from J, with 12 bases between. CDR3 DNA sequence: TGCGCCAGCAGCGTCGGGGGGAGGACTGAAGCTTTCTTT. Its translation: CASSVGGRTEAFF.

The gene calls are TRBV5-1 and TRBJ2-1; 11 nucleotides agree with TRBD2. This CDR3 has 15 amino acids. Germline CDR1 and CDR2: SGHRS and YFSETQ. The V segment lost 3 bases and the J segment 4 bases; nucleotides outside the gene matches: 3. The CDR3 DNA is TGCGCCAGCAGCTCGACTAGCGGGGTTTACAATGAGCAGTTCTTC. Residues: CASSSTSGVYNEQFF. The whole variable domain, remainder taken from reference TRBV5-1 and TRBJ2-1, is KAGVTQTPRYLIKTRGQQVTLSCSPISGHRSVSWYQQTPGQGLQFLFEYFSETQRNKGNFPGRFSGRQFSNSRSEMNVSTLELGDSALYLCASSSTSGVYNEQFFGPGTRLTVL.

This rearrangement joins TRBV7-9 to TRBJ1-1; D remains unclear. V was clipped by 5 bases and J by 4 bases, with 20 bases between them. The germline V gene has CDR1 SEHNR and CDR2 FQNEAQ (reference sequence). This CDR3 spans 16 amino acids. Written as DNA, the CDR3 is TGTGCCAGCAGCCAAATGACTACACTTGAACTCACTGAAGCTTTCTTT. It translates to CASSQMTTLELTEAFF.